Listed below are T cell receptor beta chains from one sample, sequenced in a study of cytomegalovirus exposure and HLA in healthy donors. Using immunoSEQ multiplex PCR, the repertoire was profiled, and TCRdb retains in-frame clones only, with some absent. The sample lists some 63,000 clones; roughly 84% were seen once. The source material was PBMCs. The receptors were gathered from a human donor in good health. Both conserved end residues are part of each CDR3. Each record gives: D gene, V gene, J gene, clone size, CDR3 protein, CDR3 DNA. The D gene is left open where the match is weak. Not every row has a clone size; where given, it reads once, few, many or a size class.

-	TRBV5-4	TRBJ2-1	-	CASSLDGGSNNEQFF	TGTGCCAGCAGCTTGGATGGAGGTTCGAACAATGAGCAGTTCTTC
TRBD2	TRBV11-2	TRBJ2-7	-	CASSLGGLAGVYYEQYF	TGTGCCAGCAGCTTAGGGGGACTAGCGGGCGTGTACTACGAGCAGTACTTC
TRBD2	TRBV2	TRBJ2-3	-	CASSEALAGADTQYF	TGTGCCAGCAGTGAAGCCCTAGCGGGAGCAGATACGCAGTATTTT
-	TRBV6-5	TRBJ1-5	-	CASSPTGLNQPQHF	TGTGCCAGCAGCCCAACAGGTCTCAATCAGCCCCAGCATTTT
TRBD1	TRBV5-1	TRBJ2-1	-	CASSPDRAANEQFF	TGCGCCAGCAGCCCGGACAGGGCAGCCAATGAGCAGTTCTTC
-	TRBV5-1	TRBJ2-5	-	CASSLGAGINQETQYF	TGCGCCAGCAGCTTGGGGGCAGGGATAAACCAAGAGACCCAGTACTTC
TRBD2	TRBV4-3	TRBJ2-7	once	CASSQVPSGTSYEQYF	TGCGCCAGCAGCCAAGTCCCTAGCGGGACTTCCTACGAGCAGTACTTC
-	TRBV7-8	TRBJ1-6	-	CASSPTNSPLHF	TGTGCCAGCAGCCCTACTAATTCACCCCTCCACTTT
-	TRBV27	TRBJ2-3	-	CASSQWIADADTQYF	TGTGCCAGCAGTCAATGGATAGCGGATGCAGATACGCAGTATTTT
-	TRBV25-1	TRBJ2-7	-	CASYRGGDYEQYF	TGTGCCAGCTATCGAGGGGGGGACTACGAGCAGTACTTC
-	TRBV7-9	TRBJ1-2	-	CSSSARQDYGYTF	TGTTCCAGCAGCGCCCGACAGGACTATGGCTACACCTTC
-	TRBV6-4	TRBJ2-1	-	CASSAGLTYNEQFF	TGTGCCAGCAGTGCGGGACTTACCTACAATGAGCAGTTCTTC
-	TRBV7-2	TRBJ2-7	-	CASSPTLAGYEQYF	TGTGCCAGCAGCCCGACTCTAGCAGGCTACGAGCAGTACTTC
TRBD2	TRBV13	TRBJ2-1	-	CASSPRGGLGEQFF	TGTGCCAGCAGCCCCCGGGGGGGATTAGGTGAGCAGTTCTTC
TRBD1	TRBV14	TRBJ2-7	few	CASSHGQGYEQYF	TGTGCCAGCAGCCATGGACAGGGTTACGAGCAGTACTTC